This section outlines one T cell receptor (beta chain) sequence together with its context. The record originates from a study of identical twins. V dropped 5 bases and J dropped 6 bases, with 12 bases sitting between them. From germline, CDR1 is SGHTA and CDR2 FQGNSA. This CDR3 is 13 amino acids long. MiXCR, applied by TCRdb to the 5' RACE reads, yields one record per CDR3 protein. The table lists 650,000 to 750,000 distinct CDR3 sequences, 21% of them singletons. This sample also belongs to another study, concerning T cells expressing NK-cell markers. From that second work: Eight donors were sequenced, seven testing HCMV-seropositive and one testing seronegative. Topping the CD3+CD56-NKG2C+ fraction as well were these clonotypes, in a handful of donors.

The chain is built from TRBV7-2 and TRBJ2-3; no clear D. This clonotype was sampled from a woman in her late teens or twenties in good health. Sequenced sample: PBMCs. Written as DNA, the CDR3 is TGTGCCAGCAGCCCCCAAGCCCGGGATACGCAGTATTTT. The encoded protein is CASSPQARDTQYF. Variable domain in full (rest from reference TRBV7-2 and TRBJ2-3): GAGVSQSPSNKVTEKGKDVELRCDPISGHTALYWYRQSLGQGLEFLIYFQGNSAPDKSGLPSDRFSAERTGGSVSTLTIQRTQQEDSAVYLCASSPQARDTQYFGPGTRLTVL.